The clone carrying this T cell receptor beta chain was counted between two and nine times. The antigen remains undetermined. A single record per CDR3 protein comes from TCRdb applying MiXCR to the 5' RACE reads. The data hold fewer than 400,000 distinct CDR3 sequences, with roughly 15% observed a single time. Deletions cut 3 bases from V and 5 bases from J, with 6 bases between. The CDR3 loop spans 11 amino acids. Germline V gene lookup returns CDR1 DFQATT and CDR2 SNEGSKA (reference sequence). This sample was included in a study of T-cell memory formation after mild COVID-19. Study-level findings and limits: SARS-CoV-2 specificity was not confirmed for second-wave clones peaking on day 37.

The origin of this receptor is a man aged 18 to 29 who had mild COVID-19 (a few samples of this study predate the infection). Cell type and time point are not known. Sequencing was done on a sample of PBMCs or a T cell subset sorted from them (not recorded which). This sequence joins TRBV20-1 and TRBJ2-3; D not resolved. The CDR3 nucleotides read TGCAGTGCTAGGGGAATAGATACGCAGTATTTT. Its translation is CSARGIDTQYF.